This TCR beta chain was profiled in a study of coeliac disease. Regarding the study as a whole: In active celiac disease, intraepithelial and lamina propria TRB and TRG repertoires were less clonal than controls.

A word on this clone: Antigen: not known.

Assay used: immunoSEQ multiplex PCR; TCRdb lists only in-frame clones, some missing. The repertoire includes 3,000 to 3,500 clones, around 60% of them detected once, and less than 20% sits in the top ten. What was sequenced was lymphocytes from the gut lamina propria. This receptor was identified in a woman aged 45-59 years without celiac disease.

This CDR3 is CASSVAGGSEQYF. In nucleotides, the CDR3 is TGTGCCAGCAGCGTAGCCGGAGGGTCCGAGCAGTACTTC. This chain links TRBV9 with TRBJ2-7; TRBD2 is a possible D gene (6 bases). CDR3 size: 13 residues. Germline loops: CDR1 SGDLS, CDR2 YYNGEE. The V and J ends lost 0 bases and 6 bases respectively, with 10 bases between them.